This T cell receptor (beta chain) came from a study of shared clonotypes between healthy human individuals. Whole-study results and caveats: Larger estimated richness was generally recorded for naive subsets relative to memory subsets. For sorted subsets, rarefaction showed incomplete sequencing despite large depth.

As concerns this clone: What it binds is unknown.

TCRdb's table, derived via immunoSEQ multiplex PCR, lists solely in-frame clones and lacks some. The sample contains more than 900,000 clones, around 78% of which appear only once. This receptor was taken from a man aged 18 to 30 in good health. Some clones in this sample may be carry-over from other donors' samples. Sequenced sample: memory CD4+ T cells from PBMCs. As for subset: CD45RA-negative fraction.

As DNA, the CDR3 is TGTGCCAGCTCACCACCGAACAGCTATGGCTACACCTTC. Its protein is CASSPPNSYGYTF. The V call is TRBV18, the J call TRBJ1-2, with no clear D. Between the trimmed V and J ends, which lost 0 bases and 4 bases, there was a span of 6 bases. The CDR3 is 13 residues long. CDR1 and CDR2 (germline): KGHSH, LQKENI.